This is a list of T cell receptor beta chains from one sample in a study of cytomegalovirus exposure and HLA in healthy donors. The repertoire was sequenced with immunoSEQ multiplex PCR; TCRdb's copy has only in-frame clones and lacks some. The sample yields approximately 220,000 clones, around nine tenths seen once. The sample taken for sequencing was PBMCs. The receptors come from a woman aged 18 to 35 in good health and CMV-seronegative. Both conserved end residues are part of each CDR3. Expanded clones are given a class, and other clones once, few, many or no size at all.

v_gene: TRBV19; abundance: -; j_gene: TRBJ1-5; CDR3aa: CASSIGNRGLDQPQHF
v_gene: TRBV5-1; abundance: few; j_gene: TRBJ1-5; CDR3aa: CASSLAGEYNQPQHF
v_gene: TRBV27; abundance: -; j_gene: TRBJ2-1; CDR3aa: CASSLSPLDASGFF
v_gene: TRBV18; abundance: -; j_gene: TRBJ1-1; CDR3aa: CASSPPGQGAIEAFF
v_gene: TRBV29-1; abundance: -; j_gene: TRBJ2-3; CDR3aa: CSVEESTDTQYF
v_gene: TRBV28; abundance: -; j_gene: TRBJ2-3; CDR3aa: CASSLSPSGVGTQYF
v_gene: TRBV18; abundance: -; j_gene: TRBJ2-1; CDR3aa: CASSWASGSYEQFF
v_gene: TRBV5-1; abundance: -; j_gene: TRBJ2-5; CDR3aa: CASSSPSGGETQYF
v_gene: TRBV13; abundance: once; j_gene: TRBJ1-5; CDR3aa: CASSFQGDQPQHF
v_gene: TRBV2; abundance: -; j_gene: TRBJ1-2; CDR3aa: CARYRGDGYTF
v_gene: TRBV25-1; abundance: -; j_gene: TRBJ2-7; CDR3aa: CASSEGLTSGHTYEQYF
v_gene: TRBV28; abundance: -; j_gene: TRBJ1-5; CDR3aa: CASRPWEGLSNQPQHF
v_gene: TRBV9; abundance: -; j_gene: TRBJ1-2; CDR3aa: CASSVVTGGSYYGYTF
v_gene: TRBV25-1; abundance: -; j_gene: TRBJ1-3; CDR3aa: CASSEGDSSGNTIYF
v_gene: TRBV30; abundance: -; j_gene: TRBJ2-1; CDR3aa: CAWKPGGPGNEQFF
v_gene: TRBV29-1; abundance: few; j_gene: TRBJ1-2; CDR3aa: CSVSPTGDGYTF
v_gene: TRBV4-1; abundance: -; j_gene: TRBJ2-3; CDR3aa: CASSQGTVGLDPLSTQYF
v_gene: TRBV18; abundance: once; j_gene: TRBJ2-3; CDR3aa: CASSLSTGPRGGTDTQYF
v_gene: TRBV7-6; abundance: -; j_gene: TRBJ1-1; CDR3aa: CASSPGRNTEAFF
v_gene: TRBV19; abundance: -; j_gene: TRBJ2-7; CDR3aa: CASRPGLDVYEQYF
v_gene: TRBV2; abundance: once; j_gene: TRBJ1-1; CDR3aa: CACPTGRNTEAFF
v_gene: TRBV2; abundance: -; j_gene: TRBJ1-4; CDR3aa: CASSELGRTEKLFF
v_gene: TRBV6-1; abundance: -; j_gene: TRBJ2-7; CDR3aa: CASGQTSENYEQYF
v_gene: TRBV28; abundance: -; j_gene: TRBJ2-7; CDR3aa: CASSPGSEQYF
v_gene: TRBV19; abundance: -; j_gene: TRBJ1-2; CDR3aa: CASSSKGTGFYYTF
v_gene: TRBV29-1; abundance: -; j_gene: TRBJ1-4; CDR3aa: CSVAWLATNEKLFF
v_gene: TRBV5-1; abundance: -; j_gene: TRBJ2-4; CDR3aa: CASSLETAGTKNIQYF
v_gene: TRBV20-1; abundance: -; j_gene: TRBJ2-1; CDR3aa: CSAAGNEQFF
v_gene: TRBV27; abundance: -; j_gene: TRBJ1-2; CDR3aa: CASSSGRGGYGYTF
v_gene: TRBV28; abundance: -; j_gene: TRBJ2-3; CDR3aa: CAITGTYTDTQYF
v_gene: TRBV4-2; abundance: -; j_gene: TRBJ2-5; CDR3aa: CASSQEGGETQYF
v_gene: TRBV6-1; abundance: -; j_gene: TRBJ2-1; CDR3aa: CASSDAAGSYNEQFF
v_gene: TRBV19; abundance: -; j_gene: TRBJ2-4; CDR3aa: CASSTLALASKNIQYF
v_gene: TRBV5-5; abundance: -; j_gene: TRBJ1-5; CDR3aa: CASTAQLTGLGNQPQHF
v_gene: TRBV7-6; abundance: -; j_gene: TRBJ2-7; CDR3aa: CASSFTGTGVIGREQYF
v_gene: TRBV29-1; abundance: -; j_gene: TRBJ1-2; CDR3aa: CSVEYSSSGRNRYGYTF
v_gene: TRBV11-2; abundance: -; j_gene: TRBJ2-1; CDR3aa: CASSSPTSGKSYNEQFF
v_gene: TRBV2; abundance: -; j_gene: TRBJ1-1; CDR3aa: CASSDGQGPSKKAFF
v_gene: TRBV6-5; abundance: -; j_gene: TRBJ2-1; CDR3aa: CASSYGSGRGYNEQFF
v_gene: TRBV6-5; abundance: -; j_gene: TRBJ1-2; CDR3aa: CASAGGDYGYTF
v_gene: TRBV28; abundance: few; j_gene: TRBJ2-1; CDR3aa: CASSAGSSYNEQFF
v_gene: TRBV30; abundance: -; j_gene: TRBJ1-5; CDR3aa: CAWSRQGRESNQPQHF
v_gene: TRBV5-1; abundance: -; j_gene: TRBJ1-1; CDR3aa: CASSLDGQNTEAFF
v_gene: TRBV7-8; abundance: -; j_gene: TRBJ1-3; CDR3aa: CASSLLRRAPGNTIYF
v_gene: TRBV7-6; abundance: -; j_gene: TRBJ2-7; CDR3aa: CASSSGTGTWEQYF
v_gene: TRBV28; abundance: -; j_gene: TRBJ2-4; CDR3aa: CASSSSGLAVNIQYF
v_gene: TRBV28; abundance: -; j_gene: TRBJ1-5; CDR3aa: CASSPHQGQGLGNQPQHF
v_gene: TRBV5-1; abundance: -; j_gene: TRBJ2-7; CDR3aa: CASSSDRYEQYF
v_gene: TRBV13; abundance: -; j_gene: TRBJ2-2; CDR3aa: CASRRTGLGFWELFF
v_gene: TRBV19; abundance: -; j_gene: TRBJ2-7; CDR3aa: CASSNLAGAYEQYF
v_gene: TRBV7-9; abundance: -; j_gene: TRBJ1-2; CDR3aa: CASSLPRAYGYTF
v_gene: TRBV5-7; abundance: few; j_gene: TRBJ1-6; CDR3aa: CASSLAGPGNSPLHF
v_gene: TRBV18; abundance: -; j_gene: TRBJ2-3; CDR3aa: CASSPLAGGDTDTQYF
v_gene: TRBV4-1; abundance: -; j_gene: TRBJ2-5; CDR3aa: CASSQFAIRETQYF
v_gene: TRBV6-1; abundance: -; j_gene: TRBJ2-7; CDR3aa: CASSEAHRTSGNRYEQYF
v_gene: TRBV27; abundance: -; j_gene: TRBJ2-1; CDR3aa: CASSLATSGRANEQFF
v_gene: TRBV11-3; abundance: -; j_gene: TRBJ2-1; CDR3aa: CASSLTRLAGAYNEQFF